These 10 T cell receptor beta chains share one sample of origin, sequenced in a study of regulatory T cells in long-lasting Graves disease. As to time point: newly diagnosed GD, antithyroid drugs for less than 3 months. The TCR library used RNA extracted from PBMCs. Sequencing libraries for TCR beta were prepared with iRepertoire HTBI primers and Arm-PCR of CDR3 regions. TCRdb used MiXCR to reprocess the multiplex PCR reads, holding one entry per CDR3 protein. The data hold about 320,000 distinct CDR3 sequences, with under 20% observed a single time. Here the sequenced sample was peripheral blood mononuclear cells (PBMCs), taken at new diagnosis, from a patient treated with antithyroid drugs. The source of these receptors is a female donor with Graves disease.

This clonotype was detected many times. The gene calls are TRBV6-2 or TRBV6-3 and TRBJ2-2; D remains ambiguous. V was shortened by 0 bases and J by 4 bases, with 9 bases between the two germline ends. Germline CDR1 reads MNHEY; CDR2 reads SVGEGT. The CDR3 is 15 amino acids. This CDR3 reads CASSYSKLLTGELFF. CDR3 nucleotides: TGTGCCAGCAGTTACTCGAAGCTACTCACCGGGGAGCTGTTTTTT.

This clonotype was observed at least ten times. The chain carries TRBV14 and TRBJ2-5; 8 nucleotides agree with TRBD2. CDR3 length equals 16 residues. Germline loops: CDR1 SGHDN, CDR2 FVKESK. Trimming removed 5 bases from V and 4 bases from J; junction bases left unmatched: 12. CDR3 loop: CASSYVSGSGGETQYF. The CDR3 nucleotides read TGTGCCAGCAGCTATGTATCCGGGAGCGGGGGAGAGACCCAGTACTTC.

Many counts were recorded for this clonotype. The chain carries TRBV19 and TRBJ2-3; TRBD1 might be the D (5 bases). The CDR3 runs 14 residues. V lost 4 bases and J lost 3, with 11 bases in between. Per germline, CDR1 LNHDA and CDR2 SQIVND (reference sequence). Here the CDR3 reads CASSKRTRTDTQYF. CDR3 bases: TGTGCCAGTAGTAAGAGGACACGGACAGATACGCAGTATTTT.

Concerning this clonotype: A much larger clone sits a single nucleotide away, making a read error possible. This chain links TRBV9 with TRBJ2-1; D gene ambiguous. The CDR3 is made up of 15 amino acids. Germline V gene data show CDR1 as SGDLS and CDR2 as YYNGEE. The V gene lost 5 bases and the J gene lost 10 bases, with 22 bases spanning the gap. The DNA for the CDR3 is TGTGCCAGCAGTTCAATTGGGATACTCTCCTACGAGCAGTTCTTC. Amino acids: CASSSIGILSYEQFF.

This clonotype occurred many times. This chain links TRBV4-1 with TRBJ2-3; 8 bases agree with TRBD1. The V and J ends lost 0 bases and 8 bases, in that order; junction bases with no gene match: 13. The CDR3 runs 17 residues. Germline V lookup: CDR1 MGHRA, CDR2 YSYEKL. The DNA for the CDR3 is TGCGCCAGCAGCCAAGATCAGGGACAGGCGCTTTCGGGTACGCAGTATTTT. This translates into CASSQDQGQALSGTQYF.

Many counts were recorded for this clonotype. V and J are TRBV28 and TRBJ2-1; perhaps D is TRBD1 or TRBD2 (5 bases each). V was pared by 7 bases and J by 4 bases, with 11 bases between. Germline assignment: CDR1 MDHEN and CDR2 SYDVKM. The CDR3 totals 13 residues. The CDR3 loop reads CASIGDGYNEQFF. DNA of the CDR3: TGTGCCAGCATTGGGGACGGGTACAATGAGCAGTTCTTC.

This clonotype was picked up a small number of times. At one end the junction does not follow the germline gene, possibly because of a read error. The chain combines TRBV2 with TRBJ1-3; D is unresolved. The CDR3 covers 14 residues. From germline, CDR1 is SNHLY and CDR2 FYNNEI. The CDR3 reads CASSAGLRGDTIYF. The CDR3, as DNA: TGTGCCAGCAGCGCGGGCTTACGTGGAGACACCATATATTTT.

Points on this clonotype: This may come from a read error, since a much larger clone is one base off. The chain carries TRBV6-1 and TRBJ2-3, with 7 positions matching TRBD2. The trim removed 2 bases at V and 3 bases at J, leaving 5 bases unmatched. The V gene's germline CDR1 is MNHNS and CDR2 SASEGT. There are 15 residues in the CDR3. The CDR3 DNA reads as TGTGCCAGCAGTGAAACTAACGGGAGGACAGATACGCAGTATTTT. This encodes CASSETNGRTDTQYF.

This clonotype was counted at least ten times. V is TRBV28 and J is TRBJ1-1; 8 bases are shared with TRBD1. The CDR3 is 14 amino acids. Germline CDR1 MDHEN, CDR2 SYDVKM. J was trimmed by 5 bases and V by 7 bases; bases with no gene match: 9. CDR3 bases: TGTGCCAGCAACGTACCGGGACAGGTGACTGAAGCTTTCTTT. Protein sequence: CASNVPGQVTEAFF.

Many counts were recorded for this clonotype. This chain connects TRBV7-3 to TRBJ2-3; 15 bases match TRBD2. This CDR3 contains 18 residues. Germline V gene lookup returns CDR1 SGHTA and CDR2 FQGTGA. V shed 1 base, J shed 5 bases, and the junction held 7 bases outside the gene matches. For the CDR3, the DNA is TGTGCCAGCAGCTTAAACGGGAGGACTAGCGGGAGGGGAGATACGCAGTATTTT. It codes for CASSLNGRTSGRGDTQYF.